One and the same sample provided the 17 T cell receptor beta chains below, sequenced in a study of shared T cell receptors in the human thymus. Generated by immunoSEQ multiplex PCR, the TCRdb table keeps only in-frame clones and is missing some. The sample has some 720,000 clones, over 75% seen once. These sequences were also reported in another study, on human thymus T cells.

What was sequenced was thymocytes. The source is a boy under two years old with a congenital heart defect.

The genes are TRBV27 and TRBJ1-4; 10 nucleotides align to TRBD1. The CDR3 contains 15 residues. The junction had 3 bases not matched to a gene; V was cut back by 2 bases and J by 6 bases. Germline V lookup: CDR1 MNHEY, CDR2 SMNVEV (reference sequence). CDR3 region: CASSLKGQGYEKLFF. In DNA, the CDR3 is TGTGCCAGCAGTTTAAAGGGACAGGGGTATGAAAAACTGTTTTTT.

The J gene is TRBJ2-4, the V gene TRBV4-3, with 9 bases matching TRBD2. The CDR3 contains 20 residues. Unmatched junction bases numbered 18, after V lost 3 bases and J lost 3 bases. Germline V gene sequence: CDR1 LGHNA, CDR2 YSLEER. DNA for the CDR3: TGCGCCAGCAGCCAGACTCCGGCGACTAGCGGCACAAGGGACAAAAACATTCAGTACTTC. Translating it yields CASSQTPATSGTRDKNIQYF.

The V gene is TRBV4-3, the J gene TRBJ1-1, with TRBD1 matching over 7 bases. V was pared by 4 bases and J by 4 bases, with 21 bases of the junction left unmatched. This CDR3 spans 19 amino acids. Germline lookup yields CDR1 LGHNA and CDR2 YSLEER. For the CDR3, the DNA is TGCGCCAGCAGCCCAAAACCGGGACAGAGGGGTAGGTTGGGCACTGAAGCTTTCTTT. Protein: CASSPKPGQRGRLGTEAFF.

V is TRBV7-9 and J is TRBJ1-2; D not certain. V was trimmed by 2 bases and J by 5 bases, leaving 12 bases between them. Germline values: CDR1 SEHNR, CDR2 FQNEAQ (reference sequence). The CDR3 consists of 14 residues. The CDR3 spells CASSLILSGYGYTF. CDR3 coding DNA: TGTGCCAGCAGCTTAATACTCTCGGGGTATGGCTACACCTTC.

The V call is TRBV7-9, the J call TRBJ2-2, with a tentative D call TRBD2 (6 bases). The CDR3 covers 16 residues. The ends were cut back, 4 bases at V and 4 bases at J, with 16 bases in the middle. Per germline, CDR1 SEHNR and CDR2 FQNEAQ (reference sequence). Here the CDR3 reads CASSCRDLKGTGELFF. The CDR3 DNA sequence: TGTGCCAGCAGCTGCCGGGACTTAAAAGGCACCGGGGAGCTGTTTTTT.

This chain links TRBV5-1 with TRBJ2-1; TRBD2 is a possible D gene (6 bases). Germline CDR1 and CDR2: SGHRS and YFSETQ. The ends were cut back, 2 bases at V and 4 bases at J, with 10 bases in the middle. The CDR3 has 14 amino acids. The CDR3 protein is CASSFPGAYNEQFF. The CDR3, as DNA: TGCGCCAGCAGCTTTCCGGGAGCGTACAATGAGCAGTTCTTC.

The V gene is TRBV4-1, the J gene TRBJ1-5; maybe TRBD1 (5 bases). The CDR3 covers 18 residues. Looked up from germline, CDR1 is MGHRA and CDR2 is YSYEKL. Trimming removed 0 bases at V and 2 bases at J, with 17 bases between. CDR3 coding DNA: TGCGCCAGCAGCCAAGATTTTCCAGGGAATTTAGGCAATCAGCCCCAGCATTTT. It specifies CASSQDFPGNLGNQPQHF.

The chain has TRBV28 and TRBJ2-7; TRBD2 aligns across 10 bases. The J segment lost 3 bases and the V segment lost 0 bases, leaving 5 bases of the junction unmatched. The CDR3 loop spans 16 amino acids. Germline values: CDR1 MDHEN, CDR2 SYDVKM. The CDR3 is CASSLWAEREGYEQYF. As DNA, the CDR3 is TGTGCCAGCAGTTTATGGGCGGAGCGGGAGGGCTACGAGCAGTACTTC.

This sequence joins TRBV27 and TRBJ1-4; tentative D call: TRBD1 (6 bases). V gave up 4 bases and J gave up 4 bases, with 22 bases separating them. Germline assignment: CDR1 MNHEY and CDR2 SMNVEV (reference sequence). This CDR3 region has 18 residues. CDR3 nucleotide sequence: TGTGCCAGCAGTTCCGTGTACAGGGAAGGTCAAGGTAATGAAAAACTGTTTTTT. Amino acid sequence: CASSSVYREGQGNEKLFF.

The chain combines TRBV28 with TRBJ2-5, with 11 bases lining up with TRBD1. Germline CDR1 is MDHEN and CDR2 is SYDVKM. Germline trimming cut 5 bases from V and 5 bases from J; bases unmatched to any gene: 4. The CDR3 is made up of 14 amino acids. CDR3 in amino acids: CASSPDRGLETQYF. As DNA, the CDR3 is TGTGCCAGCAGTCCGGACAGGGGGCTGGAGACCCAGTACTTC.

The rearrangement links TRBV11-3 to TRBJ2-7, with TRBD2 matching over 7 bases. The CDR3 spans 17 residues. Germline lookup yields CDR1 SGHNT and CDR2 YENEEA. V lost 2 bases, J lost 1 base, and 11 bases stayed unmatched. In nucleotides, the CDR3 is TGTGCCAGCAGCTTAAGGGCTAGCGGAACTCCTTCCTACGAGCAGTACTTC. As protein: CASSLRASGTPSYEQYF.

The chain joins TRBV11-2 to TRBJ2-7, with 7 bases fitting TRBD2. Germline V lookup: CDR1 SGHAT, CDR2 FQNNGV. Trimming removed 1 base from V and 3 bases from J; junction bases left unmatched: 9. This CDR3 comprises 16 residues. This CDR3 reads CASSLVGGEGRYEQYF. In DNA, the CDR3 is TGTGCCAGCAGCTTAGTGGGGGGGGAGGGCCGCTACGAGCAGTACTTC.

The chain joins TRBV7-9 to TRBJ2-3; no firm D call. Trimming pared 2 bases from V and 6 bases from J, leaving 12 bases between. Per germline, CDR1 SEHNR and CDR2 FQNEAQ (reference sequence). The CDR3 length is 14 residues. The CDR3 DNA reads TGTGCCAGCAGCTTAACGCAGAAGAAGGATACGCAGTATTTT. This sequence encodes CASSLTQKKDTQYF. The variable domain in full, with the rest retrieved from reference TRBV7-9 and TRBJ2-3, is DTGVSQNPRHKITKRGQNVTFRCDPISEHNRLYWYRQTLGQGPEFLTYFQNEAQLEKSRLLSDRFSAERPKGSFSTLEIQRTEQGDSAMYLCASSLTQKKDTQYFGPGTRLTVL.

The gene calls are TRBV6-5 and TRBJ2-7, with 7 bases identical to TRBD1. The V segment lost 2 bases and the J segment 3 bases; nucleotides outside the gene matches: 10. This CDR3 is built from 16 residues. Germline lookup yields CDR1 MNHEY and CDR2 SVGAGI. DNA of the CDR3: TGTGCCAGCAGTTACCTACAAGGGGGCCTAATCTACGAGCAGTACTTC. As protein: CASSYLQGGLIYEQYF.

This rearrangement joins TRBV25-1 to TRBJ1-5; no firm D call. The V and J ends lost 5 bases and 7 bases respectively, with 15 bases between them. This CDR3 comprises 14 residues. Per the germline V gene, CDR1 is MGHDK and CDR2 is SYGVNS. For the CDR3, the DNA is TGTGCCAGCAGTTCAGCGGTGGTGGGACAGCCCCAGCATTTT. Protein: CASSSAVVGQPQHF.

This clone has just one count. This rearrangement joins TRBV10-2 to TRBJ1-2; no reliable D call. From germline, CDR1 is WSHSY and CDR2 SAAADI. The CDR3 length is 10 residues. The V gene lost 5 bases and the J gene lost 7 bases, with 5 bases spanning the gap. CDR3 residues: CASSNGGYTF. The DNA of the CDR3 is TGCGCCAGCAGTAACGGTGGCTACACCTTC.

This clone has just a few counts. The chain recombines TRBV2 with TRBJ2-6, with D possibly matching TRBD2 (6 bases). Trimming pared 11 bases from V and 3 bases from J, leaving 8 bases between. The germline V gene has CDR1 SNHLY and CDR2 FYNNEI. CDR3 size: 12 residues. DNA of the CDR3: TGTGCCGGAGGGGTTGGGGCCAACGTCCTGACTTTC. It is translated as CAGGVGANVLTF. The entire variable domain, with the rest obtained from reference TRBV2 and TRBJ2-6, is as follows: EPEVTQTPSHQVTQMGQEVILRCVPISNHLYFYWYRQILGQKVEFLVSFYNNEISEKSEIFDDQFSVERPDGSNFTLKIRSTKLEDSAMYFCAGGVGANVLTFGAGSRLTVL.